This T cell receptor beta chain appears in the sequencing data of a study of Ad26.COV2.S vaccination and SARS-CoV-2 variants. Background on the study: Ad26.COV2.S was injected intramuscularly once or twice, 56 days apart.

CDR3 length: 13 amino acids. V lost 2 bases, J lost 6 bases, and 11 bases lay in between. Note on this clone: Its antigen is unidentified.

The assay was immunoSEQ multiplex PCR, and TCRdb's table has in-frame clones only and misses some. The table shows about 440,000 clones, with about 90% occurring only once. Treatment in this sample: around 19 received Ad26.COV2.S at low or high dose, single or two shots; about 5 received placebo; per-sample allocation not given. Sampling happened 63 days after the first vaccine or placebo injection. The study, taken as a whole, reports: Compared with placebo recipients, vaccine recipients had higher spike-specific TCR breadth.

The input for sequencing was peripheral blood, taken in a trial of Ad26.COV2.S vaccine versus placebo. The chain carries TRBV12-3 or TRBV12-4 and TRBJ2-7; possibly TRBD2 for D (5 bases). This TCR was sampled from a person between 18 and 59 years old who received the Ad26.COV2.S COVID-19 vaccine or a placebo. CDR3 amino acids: CASSLRTAVEQYF. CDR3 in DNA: TGTGCCAGCAGTTTAAGGACTGCTGTCGAGCAGTACTTC.